This T cell receptor (beta chain) was retrieved from a study of T cells after posttransplantation cyclophosphamide. The sample holds a few counts of this clone. The antigen remains undetermined. Treatment was busulfan-fludarabine conditioning, a marrow graft, and cyclophosphamide on days +3 and +4. This CDR3 is 14 amino acids long. The V and J ends lost 6 bases and 4 bases respectively, with 15 bases between them. CDR1 MGHDK and CDR2 SYGVNS come from the germline V gene. Generated by immunoSEQ multiplex PCR, the TCRdb table keeps only in-frame clones and is missing some. Of about 43,000 clones in the sample, about 90% were seen once. Study results and caveats: Later blood repertoires were often dominated by clones from the donor CD8+ memory compartment. Skin or GI-infiltrating T cells shared few TRB sequences with blood.

This sequence was found in a male patient aged 60 to 75 who received an allogeneic stem cell transplant from a related donor and was CMV-positive. Part of the T cell pool may stem from the graft donor. Sequencing used PBMCs, obtained about 64 days after allogeneic stem cell transplant with posttransplant cyclophosphamide. The genes are TRBV25-1 and TRBJ1-2; D is undetermined. CDR3 protein: CASSPVVASYGYTF. The CDR3 nucleotides are TGTGCCAGCAGCCCCGTAGTCGCTAGCTATGGCTACACCTTC.